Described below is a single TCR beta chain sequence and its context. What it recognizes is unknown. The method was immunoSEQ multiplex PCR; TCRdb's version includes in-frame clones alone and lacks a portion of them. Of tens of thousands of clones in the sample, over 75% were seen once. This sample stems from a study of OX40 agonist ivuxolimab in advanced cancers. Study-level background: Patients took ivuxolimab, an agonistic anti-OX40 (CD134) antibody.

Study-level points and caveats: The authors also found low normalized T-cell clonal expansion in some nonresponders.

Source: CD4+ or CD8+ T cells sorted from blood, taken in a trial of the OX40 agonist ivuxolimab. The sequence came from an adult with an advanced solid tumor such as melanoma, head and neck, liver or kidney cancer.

This chain's CDR3 is CASSFVSSGEAFF. Written as DNA, the CDR3 is TGTGCCAGCAGCTTTGTTTCTTCGGGTGAAGCTTTCTTT. The V gene is TRBV7-3, the J gene TRBJ1-1; no reliable D call. Trimming pared 3 bases from V and 7 bases from J, leaving 12 bases between. The CDR3 is made up of 13 amino acids. Germline CDR1 SGHTA, CDR2 FQGTGA.